One sample yielded the 27 T cell receptor beta chains listed below, sequenced in a study of beta chain features in type 1 diabetes (dated by TCRdb to 2016 to 2019). Here is what the overall study found, with its caveats: Type 1 diabetes patients showed a moderate but significant shortening of TCRB CDR3 length in all four CD4+ subsets.

Their antigen targets remain unknown. The library relied on the immunoSEQ multiplex PCR assay. The entire amount of isolated RNA was reverse transcribed using the High Capacity cDNA Reverse Transcription Kit, so the sequenced TCRB transcripts were expressed ones. This immuneACCESS table, as held by TCRdb, lists in-frame sequences with V and J called but not all clones. Of the missing ones, under half trace to an unresolved V gene in checked studies; the others have no known cause. Across this sample there are some 350,000 clones, with roughly 9.8% seen only once. The ten most abundant clones make up roughly 0.6% of the sample. Material for sequencing was central memory CD4+ T cells from blood. These receptors were collected from a man younger than 45 with type 1 diabetes.

This clone was seen repeatedly, ten times or more. This sequence joins TRBV7-2 and TRBJ2-7; 14 bases align to TRBD2. The CDR3 is 15 residues long. Per the germline V gene, CDR1 is SGHTA and CDR2 is FQGNSA. The J segment lost 4 bases and the V segment lost 5 bases, leaving 4 bases of the junction unmatched. CDR3 region: CASSKTSGRGYEQYF. The DNA for the CDR3 is TGTGCCAGCAGCAAGACTAGCGGGAGGGGGTACGAGCAGTACTTC.

This chain uses TRBV7-8 with TRBJ1-2; D is perhaps TRBD1 (5 bases). Trimming pared 5 bases from V and 8 bases from J, leaving 15 bases between. CDR1 is SGHVS, CDR2 FQNEAQ, per germline. The CDR3 totals 13 residues. The CDR3 spells CASSPRTWDGYTF. In DNA form, the CDR3 reads TGTGCCAGCAGCCCCAGAACTTGGGACGGCTACACCTTC.

The chain employs TRBV29-1 and TRBJ2-1, with 7 bases matching TRBD1. This CDR3 region has 15 residues. The germline V gene has CDR1 SQVTM and CDR2 ANQGSEA. Trimming removed 7 bases from V and 7 bases from J; junction bases left unmatched: 16. This CDR3 reads CSAEGASSPSNEQFF. DNA for the CDR3: TGCAGCGCCGAGGGGGCCAGCTCCCCTTCAAATGAGCAGTTCTTC.

V usage is TRBV4-1 and J usage is TRBJ1-4; D is perhaps TRBD1 (6 bases). This CDR3 has 14 amino acids. The V gene lost 0 bases and the J gene lost 10 bases, with 12 bases spanning the gap. Germline CDR1 reads MGHRA; CDR2 reads YSYEKL. The CDR3 reads CASSQERDTGKLFF. DNA for the CDR3: TGCGCCAGCAGCCAAGAAAGGGACACGGGAAAACTGTTTTTT.

This clone came up a few times. The gene calls are TRBV7-3 and TRBJ2-1; D possibly uses TRBD1 or TRBD2 (6 bases each). Germline loops: CDR1 SGHTA, CDR2 FQGTGA. This CDR3 is 15 amino acids long. Trimming stripped 5 bases from V and 2 bases from J, with 13 bases between. The CDR3 DNA reads as TGTGCCAGCAGCCTCGCGGGACACCCCTACAATGAGCAGTTCTTC. This translates into CASSLAGHPYNEQFF.

This clone has just a few counts. The chain recombines TRBV27 with TRBJ2-7, with 7 bases matching TRBD1. V was pared by 6 bases and J by 7 bases, with 15 bases of the junction left unmatched. The CDR3 covers 15 residues. Germline V gives CDR1 MNHEY, CDR2 SMNVEV (reference sequence). The CDR3 reads CASSPQDRDSPEQYF. The DNA for the CDR3 is TGTGCCAGCAGCCCCCAAGACCGGGACAGCCCTGAGCAGTACTTC.

There are many counts of this clone. This chain connects TRBV7-9 to TRBJ2-7, with D unresolved. The CDR3 runs to 16 residues. The germline V and J ends were trimmed by 3 bases and 1 base, with 16 bases remaining between them. In germline, CDR1 is SEHNR, CDR2 FQNEAQ (reference sequence). DNA for the CDR3: TGTGCCAGCAGCTTTGCCCCAAGTGGCGGTTCCTACGAGCAGTACTTC. Its protein is CASSFAPSGGSYEQYF.

This sequence joins TRBV4-1 and TRBJ2-7, with a tentative D call TRBD2 (5 bases). The CDR3 sequence is 14 residues long. CDR1 and CDR2 from the germline V gene are MGHRA and YSYEKL. V was clipped by 2 bases and J by 2 bases, with 10 bases between them. Here the CDR3 DNA reads TGCGCCAGCAGCCAATATAAGGAGGCCTACGAGCAGTACTTC. Amino acid sequence: CASSQYKEAYEQYF.

This clone has just a few counts. The gene calls are TRBV7-2 and TRBJ2-7, with D possibly matching TRBD2 (5 bases). The ends were cut back, 7 bases at V and 2 bases at J, with 9 bases in the middle. The CDR3 extends over 12 amino acids. Per germline, CDR1 SGHTA and CDR2 FQGNSA. CDR3 nucleotides: TGTGCCAGCAACTCCGGGACCTACGAGCAGTACTTC. This codes for CASNSGTYEQYF. The variable domain in full, with the rest retrieved from reference TRBV7-2 and TRBJ2-7, is GAGVSQSPSNKVTEKGKDVELRCDPISGHTALYWYRQSLGQGLEFLIYFQGNSAPDKSGLPSDRFSAERTGGSVSTLTIQRTQQEDSAVYLCASNSGTYEQYFGPGTRLTVT.

In this sample, this clone turned up a few times. For the CDR3, the DNA is TGTGCCAGCAGCTTTGAAGGCGACTACACTGAAGCTTTCTTT. Amino acid sequence: CASSFEGDYTEAFF. V is TRBV7-9 and J is TRBJ1-1; D remains unclear. The CDR3 has 14 residues. Germline V gene lookup returns CDR1 SEHNR and CDR2 FQNEAQ (reference sequence). The ends were cut back, 3 bases at V and 3 bases at J, with 11 bases in the middle.

This clone was observed a few times. CDR3: CASSLSNRNQPQHF. The CDR3 DNA sequence: TGTGCCAGCAGTTTATCCAATAGAAATCAGCCCCAGCATTTT. The J gene is TRBJ1-5, the V gene TRBV28; D not certain. Trimming pared 1 base from V and 4 bases from J, leaving 8 bases between. This CDR3 comprises 14 residues. Germline values: CDR1 MDHEN, CDR2 SYDVKM.

The table lists this clone with many counts. The chain combines TRBV6-1 with TRBJ2-1; D assignment may be TRBD1 or TRBD2 (6 bases each). Germline CDR1 and CDR2: MNHNS and SASEGT. The CDR3 consists of 15 residues. The V end lost 2 bases, the J end lost 2 bases, and 10 bases lay between the germline ends. The CDR3 DNA reads TGTGCCAGCAGTGAAAGTGGGGGGCCCTACAATGAGCAGTTCTTC. As protein: CASSESGGPYNEQFF.

This clone came up a few times. The junction does not match germline at one end; this may be a read error. The chain combines TRBV6-5 with TRBJ1-1; possibly TRBD1 for D (5 bases). The CDR3 spans 14 residues. Germline CDR1 is MNHEY and CDR2 is SVGAGI. Here the CDR3 DNA reads TGTGCCATCAGTGAGTCGGGGCAGGGCACTGAAGCTTTCTTT. This encodes CAISESGQGTEAFF.

This clone was seen at least ten times. A single base is all that separates this from a far larger clone, so a read error is likely. At the DNA level, this CDR3 is encoded by other sequences in the same sample as well. The chain has TRBV28 and TRBJ2-5; D unresolved. Germline V lookup: CDR1 MDHEN, CDR2 SYDVKM. The CDR3 runs to 11 residues. Trimming removed 5 bases at V and 1 base at J, with 2 bases between. CDR3: CASSVQETQYF. Here the CDR3 DNA reads TGTGCCAGCAGTGTCCAAGAGACCCAGTACTTC.

Concerning this clone itself: One end of the junction is discordant with germline, which a read error may explain. The CDR3 protein is CASSRERTFYNEQFF. CDR3 nucleotides: TGCGCCAGCAGCCGGGAGCGGACCTTTTACAATGAGCAGTTCTTC. This rearrangement joins TRBV7-2 to TRBJ2-1, with D perhaps TRBD2 (6 bases). The CDR3 covers 15 residues. The germline gives CDR1 SGHTA, CDR2 FQGNSA.

This clone showed up many times. The identical CDR3 is also encoded by other nucleotide sequences in the sample. This chain links TRBV18 with TRBJ2-5; D is ambiguous. This CDR3 contains 12 residues. Germline CDR1 KGHSH, CDR2 LQKENI. The ends were cut back, 3 bases at V and 4 bases at J, with 6 bases in the middle. The DNA for the CDR3 is TGTGCCAGCTCACCTCGAGGAGAGACCCAGTACTTC. This codes for CASSPRGETQYF.

The V gene is TRBV25-1, the J gene TRBJ2-1; 13 positions match TRBD2. Unmatched junction bases numbered 4, after V lost 2 bases and J lost 9 bases. The CDR3 runs to 15 residues. Germline CDR1 is MGHDK and CDR2 is SYGVNS. The DNA for the CDR3 is TGTGCCAGCAGTGAAAGGACTAGCGGGGGTGGTGAGCAGTTCTTC. Its translation: CASSERTSGGGEQFF.

This clone has at least ten counts. The J gene is TRBJ1-2, the V gene TRBV7-9; no reliable D call. Between the trimmed V and J ends, which lost 8 bases and 5 bases, there was a span of 9 bases. Germline CDR1 reads SEHNR; CDR2 reads FQNEAQ (reference sequence). The CDR3 covers 11 residues. The CDR3 sequence is CASGSIYGYTF. The CDR3 region has the DNA TGTGCCAGCGGTAGCATTTATGGCTACACCTTC.

The DNA of the CDR3 is TGTGCCAGCAGCTTAGCCGGAAATTCAGGGGCGCCTTCGGAGACCCAGTACTTC. Residues: CASSLAGNSGAPSETQYF. The gene calls are TRBV11-1 and TRBJ2-5; maybe TRBD1 (6 bases). This CDR3 has 18 amino acids. Between the trimmed V and J ends, which lost 0 bases and 5 bases, there was a span of 22 bases. Germline V gene sequence: CDR1 SGHAT, CDR2 FQDESV (reference sequence).

A few counts support this clone. The chain links TRBV14 to TRBJ2-3, with 7 bases fitting TRBD1. The CDR3 sequence is 15 residues long. The J segment lost 4 bases and the V segment lost 4 bases, leaving 8 bases of the junction unmatched. Germline-derived CDR1 and CDR2 are SGHDN and FVKESK. In DNA, the CDR3 is TGTGCCAGCAGCCCACGACAGGGTGTCCCAGATACGCAGTATTTT. It codes for CASSPRQGVPDTQYF.

The chain carries TRBV4-3 and TRBJ2-3; TRBD2 agrees at 9 bases. The junction had 14 bases not matched to a gene; V was cut back by 0 bases and J by 10 bases. Germline values: CDR1 LGHNA, CDR2 YSLEER. There are 17 residues in the CDR3. CDR3 nucleotides: TGCGCCAGCAGCCAAGAAGGAGGGCGGGAGGGCTTCACGGCGCAGTATTTT. It codes for CASSQEGGREGFTAQYF.

J is TRBJ2-7 and V is TRBV10-2; weak D call: TRBD2 (6 bases). Germline V lookup: CDR1 WSHSY, CDR2 SAAADI. Trimming removed 3 bases at V and 4 bases at J, with 10 bases between. The CDR3 has 13 residues. The CDR3 DNA reads as TGCGCCAGCAGTGAACGGGAGCTATACGAGCAGTACTTC. This encodes CASSERELYEQYF.

This clone was found a few times. Additional DNA sequences in this sample encode the identical CDR3. This chain joins TRBV6-4 and TRBJ1-1; the D is unclear. This CDR3 contains 14 residues. V gave up 0 bases and J gave up 1 base, with 6 bases separating them. Germline V CDR1 and CDR2: MRHNA, SNTAGT. Here the CDR3 DNA reads TGTGCCAGCAGTGACTCGTCTGAGAACACTGAAGCTTTCTTT. Translating it yields CASSDSSENTEAFF.

The J gene is TRBJ2-4, the V gene TRBV28, with D possibly being TRBD2 (6 bases). V shed 7 bases and J shed 3 bases, with 16 bases lying between them. The CDR3 spans 15 residues. CDR1 and CDR2 from the germline V gene are MDHEN and SYDVKM. The CDR3, as DNA: TGTGCCAGCACCGAGCTGGGGGGAGGCAAAAACATTCAGTACTTC. Its translation: CASTELGGGKNIQYF.

A few counts support this clone. The chain combines TRBV6-6 with TRBJ2-5; 10 nucleotides line up with TRBD1. CDR3 length: 14 amino acids. V lost 6 bases, J lost 2 bases, and 3 bases stayed unmatched. CDR1 is MNHNY, CDR2 SVGAGI, per germline (reference sequence). Here the CDR3 DNA reads TGTGCCAGCAGGACAGGGGGCGGACAAGAGACCCAGTACTTC. Its translation is CASRTGGGQETQYF.

This clone was observed a few times. V is TRBV4-3 and J is TRBJ2-5, with a possible D match to TRBD2 (6 bases). The J call may be wrong; the DNA end is better matched by TRBJ2-7. The germline V gene has CDR1 LGHNA and CDR2 YSLEER. The CDR3 loop spans 16 amino acids. The CDR3 DNA follows: TGCGCCAGCAGCCACACTTCGTCCGGAGGGGCCCACGAGCAGTACTTC. Translated: CASSHTSSGGAHEQYF.

The chain combines TRBV7-9 with TRBJ1-2; TRBD1 might be the D (6 bases). CDR1 SEHNR and CDR2 FQNEAQ come from the germline V gene (reference sequence). Trimming shortened V by 1 base and J by 7 bases, and 7 bases separated the two germline ends. The CDR3 is 12 amino acids. For the CDR3, the DNA is TGTGCCAGCAGCTTAGAGGGGGGTGGCTACACCTTC. Its translation is CASSLEGGGYTF.